This T cell receptor (beta chain) was obtained from a study of T-cell memory formation after mild COVID-19. Study information: Most TCR clusters belonged to a single donor.

CDR1 SEHNR and CDR2 FQNEAQ come from the germline V gene (reference sequence). V was shortened by 4 bases and J by 5 bases, with 20 bases between the two germline ends. This CDR3 is built from 16 residues. The sample holds a few counts of this clonotype. TCRdb processed the 5' RACE reads anew with MiXCR; each CDR3 protein has one entry. Of a few hundred thousand distinct CDR3 sequences listed, under 20% are singletons. The J gene is TRBJ1-1, the V gene TRBV7-9; the D gene is possibly TRBD1 (5 bases). Sequencing was carried out using PBMCs or a T cell subset sorted from them (not recorded which). This TCR was sampled from a young man who had mild COVID-19 (a few samples of this study predate the infection). Cell type and time point are not known. Here the CDR3 DNA reads TGTGCCAGCAGCTCCAGCCGGGGGATGGGATGGACTGAAGCTTTCTTT. This codes for CASSSSRGMGWTEAFF.